These 11 T cell receptor beta chains originate from one sample sequenced in a study of T cells in women clearing cervical HPV infection. TCRdb keeps only in-frame clones here, not all; method: immunoSEQ multiplex PCR. The clone table shows under 45,000 clones, with the ten largest holding about 6%. The material sequenced was blood buffy coat. Every receptor here comes from a woman aged 18-70 years with a cervical HPV16 infection that either progressed to CIN3+ or cleared (not recorded which).

CDR3 residues: CASKERARETQYF. The sequenced CDR3 bases are TGCGCCAGCAAGGAGCGGGCTAGGGAGACC. V usage is TRBV5-1 and J usage is TRBJ2-5, with D tentatively TRBD2 (6 bases). The read stops 3 residues short of the end of the CDR3; the missing end is completed from the germline J gene. V gave up 6 bases and J gave up 5 bases, with 14 bases separating them. Germline V lookup: CDR1 SGHRS, CDR2 YFSETQ. The CDR3 sequence is 13 residues long.

Details on this clone: The read gets to within 3 residues of the CDR3 end, and the germline J gene fills in the rest. This chain connects TRBV6-2 or TRBV6-3 to TRBJ1-5; D gene uncertain. Trimming pared 5 bases from V and 0 bases from J, leaving 8 bases between. Looked up from germline, CDR1 is MNHEY and CDR2 is SVGEGT. The CDR3 has 14 amino acids. This chain's CDR3 is CASSRVNSNQPQHF. The sequenced part of the CDR3 DNA is TGTGCCAGCAGTCGGGTTAATAGCAATCAGCCC.

On this clone: The observed sequence ends 3 residues before the CDR3 terminus, with the missing tail filled in from the germline J gene. J is TRBJ2-1 and V is TRBV5-8; 7 bases map to TRBD2. Germline lookup yields CDR1 SGHTS and CDR2 YDEGEE. J gave up 7 bases and V 0 bases, and 7 bases lay outside the gene matches. This CDR3 is built from 15 residues. The CDR3 DNA, read in part, is TGTGCCAGCAGCTTGGTGGCGGGAGTTGGGAATGAG. Protein: CASSLVAGVGNE. Given in full, the CDR3 is CASSLVAGVGNEQFF.

Regarding this clone: The read finishes 3 residues shy of the CDR3 end, and the germline J gene is used to complete it. V is TRBV30 and J is TRBJ1-2, with D perhaps matching TRBD1 (6 bases). The CDR3 covers 13 residues. Germline V gene data show CDR1 as GTSNPN and CDR2 as SVGIG (reference sequence). This chain's CDR3 is CAWSVRGGSDYTF. CDR3 DNA (partial): TGTGCCTGGAGTGTACGAGGGGGATCCGAC.

As concerns this clone: The CDR3 extends 3 residues past the end of the read, so its final part is completed from the germline J gene. J is TRBJ1-2 and V is TRBV9; D perhaps matches TRBD1 (6 bases). Germline CDR1 and CDR2: SGDLS and YYNGEE. The CDR3 spans 17 residues. The CDR3 DNA, read in part, is TGTGCCAGCAGCGTAGATGTGGGGGCGAGGTCGGTCAGTCGC. Amino acid sequence: CASSVDVGARSVSR. The whole CDR3 protein is CASSVDVGARSVSRYTF.

In regard to this clone: The read terminates 3 residues ahead of where the CDR3 ends, so the germline J gene completes it. The chain recombines TRBV7-9 with TRBJ2-3; no reliable D call. The V and J ends lost 2 bases and 7 bases respectively, with 7 bases between them. The CDR3 contains 12 residues. Germline lookup yields CDR1 SEHNR and CDR2 FQNEAQ (reference sequence). The CDR3 sequence: CASSLKAHTQYF. The sequenced CDR3 bases are TGTGCCAGCAGCTTAAAGGCACATACG.

As for this clone: Read data end 3 residues before the CDR3 end; the end is taken from the germline J gene. The rearrangement links TRBV5-1 to TRBJ2-1; D is perhaps TRBD1 (5 bases). The germline V gene encodes CDR1 SGHRS and CDR2 YFSETQ. V lost 0 bases and J lost 4, with 8 bases in between. The CDR3 has 14 residues. This chain's CDR3 is CASSLERTYNEQFF. Partial CDR3 DNA: TGCGCCAGCAGCTTGGAAAGGACATACAATGAG. The full variable domain, with the rest looked up from reference TRBV5-1 and TRBJ2-1, is KAGVTQTPRYLIKTRGQQVTLSCSPISGHRSVSWYQQTPGQGLQFLFEYFSETQRNKGNFPGRFSGRQFSNSRSEMNVSTLELGDSALYLCASSLERTYNEQFFGPGTRLTVL.

On this clone itself: Coverage ceases 3 residues before the CDR3 finishes, and the germline J gene fills in the end. This sequence joins TRBV14 and TRBJ2-3; D ambiguous. From germline, CDR1 is SGHDN and CDR2 FVKESK. The CDR3 totals 16 residues. The ends were cut back, 1 base at V and 6 bases at J, with 17 bases in the middle. The sequenced part of the CDR3 DNA is TGTGCCAGCAGCCAAGGTATGACTGGCTGGTCCGATACG. This encodes CASSQGMTGWSDT. The CDR3, in full, reads CASSQGMTGWSDTQYF. The variable domain in full, completed from reference TRBV14 and TRBJ2-3, reads EAGVTQFPSHSVIEKGQTVTLRCDPISGHDNLYWYRRVMGKEIKFLLHFVKESKQDESGMPNNRFLAERTGGTYSTLKVQPAELEDSGVYFCASSQGMTGWSDTQYFGPGTRLTVL.

Note on this clone: Read coverage stops 3 residues before the CDR3 terminus; the germline J gene supplies the remainder. The V and J genes are TRBV20-1 and TRBJ1-5, with D uncertain. Trimming left V 6 bases short and J 3 bases short, with 12 bases between. The CDR3 sequence is 13 residues long. Germline CDR1 and CDR2: DFQATT and SNEGSKA (reference sequence). The CDR3 reads CSALTEVNQPQHF. The sequenced CDR3 bases are TGCAGTGCCCTTACAGAGGTCAATCAGCCC.

With regard to this clone: The read terminates 3 residues ahead of where the CDR3 ends, so the germline J gene completes it. The chain carries TRBV7-2 and TRBJ2-3; D gene unclear. This CDR3 is 12 amino acids long. Trimming left V 4 bases short and J 1 base short, with 3 bases between. Germline CDR1 reads SGHTA; CDR2 reads FQGNSA. This CDR3 reads CASSSGTDTQYF. Incomplete CDR3 DNA: TGTGCCAGCAGCTCCGGCACAGATACG.

A remark on this clone: The read ends 3 residues early relative to the CDR3; the germline J gene fills the gap. The chain employs TRBV7-2 and TRBJ1-5; 8 nucleotides line up with TRBD1. The CDR3 consists of 14 residues. The junction had 6 bases not matched to a gene; V was cut back by 5 bases and J by 6 bases. Germline CDR1 reads SGHTA; CDR2 reads FQGNSA. The CDR3 bases that were read are TGTGCCAGCAGCACGTTTGACAGGGGTCAGCCC. Protein: CASSTFDRGQP. The entire CDR3 reads CASSTFDRGQPQHF.